The source of this TCR beta chain is a study of neurological immune-mediated disorders. Study-level results: The level of TCR clonal expansion was highest in patients with HTLV-1-associated myelopathy and lowest in multiple sclerosis, where it fell below the level seen in healthy controls. No CDR3 amino acid sequences were shared by expanded clones across subjects, suggesting private repertoires in all groups.

This clonotype was observed a few times. The antigen remains unidentified. 5'RACE generated cDNA with 10-nucleotide random UMIs. TCRdb ran MiXCR on the 5' RACE reads and lists one entry per CDR3 protein. The table lists fewer than 110,000 distinct CDR3 sequences, 11% of them singletons, with 2.5% to 4% in the top ten. Time point reported: longitudinal time-point 3. PBMCs stored at -80 C, 2 million in total, were the source of the unsorted libraries. The V end was cut by 3 bases, the J end by 8 bases, with 11 bases between. CDR3 length equals 14 residues. From germline, CDR1 is SGHTA and CDR2 FQGTGA. The sequencing sample was made of PBMCs. This chain links TRBV7-3 with TRBJ1-6; D possibly corresponds to TRBD1 (6 bases). The receptor was derived from a female donor with HTLV-1-associated myelopathy (HAM/TSP). Written as DNA, the CDR3 is TGTGCCAGCAGCTTCAGTAGGGGGGATTCACCCCTCCACTTT. Translation: CASSFSRGDSPLHF.